This T cell receptor beta chain is from a study of blood T cells in healthy people across ages (dated by TCRdb to 2014 to 2015). For the study in its entirety: In model experiments, roughly one uniquely barcoded TCR beta cDNA molecule per two T cells was captured by template switching. The donors were split into four age groups: young (average about 15 years), middle-aged (over 35), aged (roughly 65) and long-lived (under 85). Age-related changes in TCR beta repertoire diversity were measured in the study by deep sequencing normalized with unique cDNA molecular identifiers. The study analyzed two additional independent replicas of 1 million unique cDNA reads from the same blood draw for two donors, one aged 18 to 29 and one aged 80 or older.

The donors were roughly 39 Caucasian individuals from Russia, aged roughly 6 to 100 years, who were systemically healthy. About 10 milliliters of peripheral blood were collected from each donor into EDTA-treated Vacutainer tubes. PBMCs were isolated by Ficoll-Paque density-gradient centrifugation, with at least 6.5 million obtained per sample. Trizol reagent was used to extract total RNA from PBMCs, with at least 5.5 micrograms per sample. Naive CD45RAhigh/CD27high T cell percentages were measured by flow cytometry on a PBMC aliquot from every donor. CDR1 and CDR2, looked up from the germline V gene, are SGHRS and YFSETQ. V sheds 4 bases and J sheds 4 bases, leaving 14 bases between their ends. From cysteine to phenylalanine, the CDR3 is 14 amino acids long. Here the CDR3 DNA is all that survives: 42 bases in frame from base 1. Receptor libraries were prepared by 5' RACE. The sequencer listed for this sample is Illumina HiSeq 2500. A second about 7 to 12 cycle PCR used a sample-barcoded 5' primer and a J-beta primer mix. Each TCR beta cDNA molecule received a unique molecular identifier from a template-switch 5' adaptor carrying 12 random nucleotides. At least 3 million CDR3-containing paired-end reads were obtained from each sample. All of the RNA was converted into first-strand cDNA using the Mint cDNA synthesis kit, with a TRBC-specific oligonucleotide serving as the primer. After uracil-DNA glycosylase treatment, a first 18-cycle PCR used universal primers M1SS and BC2_uni_R on all cDNA. The source study handled its data this way. Each sample was normalized by randomly selecting 1 million high-quality reads, each carrying a distinct molecular identifier. Reads with shared molecular identifiers were discarded instead of being binned into consensus sequences. MiTCR, with a Q25 quality threshold and the strictest error-elimination algorithm, was used for CDR3 identification, clonotype clustering and error correction. Lower-bound total TCR beta diversity was estimated with a nonparametric unseen species model using Euler transformation. The raw public data were reprocessed by TCRdb itself: fastp quality trimming at Q25, MiXCR clonotype calling, in-frame beta chains only. One record per CDR3 amino acid sequence lists the most common genes and DNA. The V and J calls follow TCRdb's processing rather than the paper's. In all, the sample holds 500,000 to 650,000 distinct CDR3 sequences, and over 25% of those were seen once. The ten most abundant clones make up 3% to 4.5% of the sample.

Of note for this clonotype: Which antigen it targets is not known. Qualities for individual bases were not recorded, and no much larger clone is one base off.

Beyond this particular receptor, the publication reports: Conclusive comparison of naive and antigen-experienced compartments was prevented by the profiling of bulk unsorted PBMCs. Compared with the aged group, the long-lived group had more naive CD4+ T cells, fewer expanded clones and increased TCR diversity, suggesting age selection. As age increased, observed TCR beta diversity per million T cells dropped in a roughly linear way, and a significant reduction was already evident by age roughly 40. Because donor CMV infection status was unknown, age-related changes in expanded clonotypes were potentially confounded. The percentage of naive T cells measured by flow cytometry correlated strongly with observed TCR beta diversity. Estimates of total diversity from one million sequenced T cells were regarded as lower bounds and underestimates.

This same sample was also part of a study on T cells of mothers and their children. The second study also describes: The donors were nine systemically healthy Caucasian individuals, made up of three mothers and their six children. cDNA synthesis used all of the extracted RNA, with approximately 1.4 ug of RNA in each 15 ul reaction. Sample barcodes and 2-4 random nucleotides were added via the M1S primer in the second PCR. Over 10 million TCR beta CDR3 reads came from each mother, compared with millions of reads from each child. Thymic selection shapes the output of TCR recombination in a similar way in related and unrelated pairs, and inherited differences have a minor effect. Normalized repertoire overlap in related mother-child pairs was always slightly higher than in unrelated mother-child pairs, but the difference was never significant. Persistent microchimeric T cell clones were not detected, at a sensitivity of around 100 clones per million clonotypes. To look for features that set related mother-child pairs apart from unrelated individuals, the researchers ran deep NGS to compare the TCR beta repertoires of mothers and children. On average, the children were about 10 +/- 4 years old, while the mothers were around 40 +/- 4 years old. After adapters were ligated using NEBNext reagents, the libraries underwent 100+100 nt paired-end sequencing on an Illumina HiSeq 2000. To avoid cross-contamination, the mother libraries and the child libraries were prepared a month apart and sequenced in separate runs. For each donor, somewhere between roughly 450,000 and 2,100,000 distinct TCR beta clonotypes were identified. Naive TCR beta clonotypes were estimated from low-frequency clonotypes matched to each donor's FACS-determined naive share, without sorting.

Sequencing input: blood. The chain is encoded by TRBV5-1 joined to TRBJ1-1; perhaps TRBD1 is the D gene, with 5 bases matching. This clonotype originated in a boy aged 2 to 10 in good health. The DNA sequence reads TGCGCCAGCAGCGCGACTTCGGGGGGCACTGAAGCTTTCTTT. It translates as CASSATSGGTEAFF. Outside the CDR3, residues come from the reference TRBV5-1 and TRBJ1-1 proteins, so the full variable domain is: KAGVTQTPRYLIKTRGQQVTLSCSPISGHRSVSWYQQTPGQGLQFLFEYFSETQRNKGNFPGRFSGRQFSNSRSEMNVSTLELGDSALYLCASSATSGGTEAFFGQGTRLTVV.